Included here is one TCR beta chain sequence, with context. Repertoires were generated with immunoSEQ multiplex PCR, while TCRdb's copy carries only in-frame clones and drops some. The sample consists of 200,000 to 250,000 clones, about four fifths of them appearing once. Recovered status in Cohort 3 required two negative PCRs, clearance, or symptom resolution. V lost 3 bases, J lost 0 bases, and 9 bases lay in between. This CDR3 is 14 amino acids long. Germline V gene lookup returns CDR1 SGHRS and CDR2 YFSETQ. The sample belongs to a study of blood T cell repertoires in COVID-19. About the study: Acute-phase and convalescent COVID-19 samples originated in the United States, Italy and Spain.

The sequence was obtained from a woman aged 40 to 50 who had recovered from COVID-19. The rearrangement links TRBV5-1 to TRBJ1-2; D might be TRBD1 (6 bases). The sample was PBMCs or T cells enriched from blood (not recorded which). The CDR3: CASSYNRANYGYTF. The CDR3 DNA is TGCGCCAGCAGCTATAACAGGGCTAACTATGGCTACACCTTC.